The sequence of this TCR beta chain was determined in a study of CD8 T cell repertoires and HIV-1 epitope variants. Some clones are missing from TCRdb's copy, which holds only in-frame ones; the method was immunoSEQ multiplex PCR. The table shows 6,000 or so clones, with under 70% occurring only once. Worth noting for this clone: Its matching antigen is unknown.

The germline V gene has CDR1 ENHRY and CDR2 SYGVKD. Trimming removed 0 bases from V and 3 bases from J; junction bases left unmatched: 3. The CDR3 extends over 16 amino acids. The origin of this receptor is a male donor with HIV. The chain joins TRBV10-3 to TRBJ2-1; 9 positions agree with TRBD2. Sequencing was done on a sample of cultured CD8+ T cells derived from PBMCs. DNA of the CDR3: TGTGCCATCAGTGAGTCAGTAGCGGGAGACTACAATGAGCAGTTCTTC. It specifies CAISESVAGDYNEQFF.